The 9 T cell receptor beta chains in this list originate from one sample, sequenced in a study of early T cells in non-severe SARS-CoV-2 infection (dated by TCRdb to 2020 to 2022). Receptors were amplified or captured by 5' RACE. The sequencer listed for this sample is NextSeq 500. Using fastp at Q25 and MiXCR, TCRdb reprocessed the public reads and kept productive beta chains. For every CDR3 protein sequence, its rows merge into one entry that carries the most common genes and DNA. The sample data list roughly 64,000 distinct CDR3 sequences, and about 11% of these were observed just once. Of the sample, about 2.7% falls within the top ten clones. The specimen was whole blood, collected at baseline. The origin of the receptors is an adult who was a healthcare worker with PCR-confirmed SARS-CoV-2 infection or an uninfected control (not recorded which).

In this sample, this clonotype turned up many times. The J gene is TRBJ2-5, the V gene TRBV6-2 or TRBV6-3; TRBD2 matches 7 bases. This CDR3 is built from 15 residues. Per the germline V gene, CDR1 is MNHEY and CDR2 is SVGEGT. The V segment lost 5 bases and the J segment 3 bases; nucleotides outside the gene matches: 9. The chain's CDR3 is CASSRPGLPKETQYF. The CDR3 DNA reads TGTGCCAGCAGTCGACCGGGACTACCTAAAGAGACCCAGTACTTC.

In regard to this clonotype: Its ends do not fully match the called genes, so a read error is possible. This sequence joins TRBV11-2 and TRBJ2-3; D not certain. This CDR3 contains 16 residues. Germline values: CDR1 SGHAT, CDR2 FQNNGV. CDR3 DNA: TGTGCCGGCAGCTTACGTGGAGCTTCTAGCACAGATACGCAGTATTTT. Protein sequence: CAGSLRGASSTDTQYF. Based on the CDR3 plus reference TRBV11-2 and TRBJ2-3, the full variable domain is EAGVAQSPRYKIIEKRQSVAFWCNPISGHATLYWYQQILGQGPKLLIQFQNNGVVDDSQLPKDRFSAERLKGVDSTLKIQPAKLEDSAVYLCAGSLRGASSTDTQYFGPGTRLTVL.

In its sample, this clonotype was seen many times. The V and J genes are TRBV15 and TRBJ2-5; D may be TRBD2 (6 bases). This CDR3 contains 15 residues. The V gene's germline CDR1 is LNHNV and CDR2 YYDKDF (reference sequence). V lost 8 bases to trimming and J lost 4 bases, with 20 bases between them. The CDR3 DNA reads TGTGCCACCGCTACTGGGACTGGTGGGGCAGAGACCCAGTACTTC. Protein product: CATATGTGGAETQYF.

There are a few counts of this clonotype. V is TRBV6-2 or TRBV6-3 and J is TRBJ1-5; D gene uncertain. Germline V gene lookup returns CDR1 MNHEY and CDR2 SVGEGT. V lost 3 bases to trimming and J lost 11 bases, with 14 bases between them. The CDR3 loop spans 13 amino acids. In nucleotides, the CDR3 is TGTGCCAGCAGTTATTCTGGCCCGGCGGCCCAGCATTTT. Its translation is CASSYSGPAAQHF.

The table lists this clonotype with many counts. The chain has TRBV5-1 and TRBJ1-1; no definite D call. The germline V gene encodes CDR1 SGHRS and CDR2 YFSETQ. The CDR3 extends over 11 amino acids. The V gene lost 6 bases and the J gene lost 6 bases, with 9 bases spanning the gap. The CDR3 here is CASTAGPEAFF. CDR3 bases: TGCGCCAGCACGGCCGGACCTGAAGCTTTCTTT.

The rearrangement links TRBV20-1 to TRBJ1-5, with D perhaps TRBD1 (6 bases). Germline assignment: CDR1 DFQATT and CDR2 SNEGSKA (reference sequence). The CDR3 sequence is 13 residues long. Trimming removed 3 bases from V and 5 bases from J, with 11 bases in between. The CDR3 reads CSASIGGDQPQHF. The CDR3 region has the DNA TGCAGTGCTAGTATCGGGGGCGATCAGCCCCAGCATTTT.

This clonotype came up a few times. The V call is TRBV3-1, the J call TRBJ2-5; D is possibly TRBD2 (6 bases). CDR3 length: 16 amino acids. With 1 base removed from V and 2 bases from J, the gap between germline ends came to 14 bases. Germline V gene sequence: CDR1 LGHDT, CDR2 YNNKEL (reference sequence). In DNA, the CDR3 is TGTGCCAGCAGCCAAGTAGCGGCGGGGAGGCAAGAGACCCAGTACTTC. This codes for CASSQVAAGRQETQYF.

This clonotype has ten or more counts. This chain connects TRBV7-2 to TRBJ1-2; TRBD1 matches at 11 bases. Per germline, CDR1 SGHTA and CDR2 FQGNSA. Germline trimming cut 8 bases from V and 7 bases from J; bases unmatched to any gene: 9. This CDR3 has 14 amino acids. The CDR3 spells CASGGQGAFSGYTF. The CDR3 coding sequence is TGTGCCAGCGGCGGACAGGGGGCGTTCTCTGGCTACACCTTC. Looking up the rest from reference TRBV7-2 and TRBJ1-2 gives the full variable domain: GAGVSQSPSNKVTEKGKDVELRCDPISGHTALYWYRQSLGQGLEFLIYFQGNSAPDKSGLPSDRFSAERTGGSVSTLTIQRTQQEDSAVYLCASGGQGAFSGYTFGSGTRLTVV.

This clonotype was recorded a few times. The chain employs TRBV20-1 and TRBJ2-5, with a possible D match to TRBD1 (5 bases). CDR3 length: 13 amino acids. From germline, CDR1 is DFQATT and CDR2 SNEGSKA (reference sequence). With 0 bases removed from V and 5 bases from J, the gap between germline ends came to 10 bases. CDR3: CSARDFRDETQYF. DNA for the CDR3: TGCAGTGCTAGAGACTTCAGGGATGAGACCCAGTACTTC.